The sequence of this TCR beta chain was determined in a study of shared clonotypes between healthy human individuals. Turning to this clone: This may stem from a read error, because a much larger clone lies one nucleotide away. The sample holds other DNA sequences that translate to the same CDR3.

Only in-frame clones appear in the TCRdb table, and some are missing; sequencing was by immunoSEQ multiplex PCR. The table has 2 million or so clones, 90% to 95% seen once. Per germline, CDR1 SGHVS and CDR2 FQNEAQ. This CDR3 contains 14 residues. V gave up 1 base and J gave up 4 bases; unmatched junction bases: 0. The CD4+ fraction was divided into a CD45RA+ naive subset and a CD45RA-negative memory subset. The specimen sequenced was naive CD4+ T cells sorted from blood. Subset noted: CD45RA+ positively selected. The sequence derives from a man between 18 and 35 years old in good health. V gene TRBV7-8 combines with J gene TRBJ1-5, with 8 bases aligning to TRBD1. CDR3: CASSLGTGNQPQHF. The CDR3, as DNA: TGTGCCAGCAGCTTAGGGACAGGGAATCAGCCCCAGCATTTT.